The 17 T cell receptor beta chains in this list originate from one sample, sequenced in a study of blood T cell repertoires in COVID-19. Sequencing was performed with immunoSEQ multiplex PCR; in TCRdb, only in-frame clones are kept and a portion is missing. The data show about 400,000 clones, 80% to 90% seen once. Sequences were obtained from peripheral blood. Receptors originate from a woman in her sixties with COVID-19, enrolled during active disease.

On this clone: At one end the junction does not follow the germline gene, possibly because of a read error. The chain uses TRBV11-2 and TRBJ2-5; no clear D. Per germline, CDR1 SGHAT and CDR2 FQNNGV. The CDR3 totals 14 residues. CDR3 sequence (DNA): TGTGCCAGCAGCTTAGGAAGCAACCGAGAGGCCCAGTACTTC. It specifies CASSLGSNREAQYF.

The rearrangement joins TRBV2 to TRBJ2-1; 12 nucleotides align to TRBD2. Unmatched junction bases numbered 7, after V lost 9 bases and J lost 4 bases. Germline CDR1 SNHLY, CDR2 FYNNEI. There are 15 residues in the CDR3. As DNA, the CDR3 is TGTGCCAGTCATACCACTAGCGGGGGGTACAATGAGCAGTTCTTC. The encoded protein is CASHTTSGGYNEQFF.

The gene calls are TRBV18 and TRBJ2-7; D gene ambiguous. This CDR3 spans 14 amino acids. Germline values: CDR1 KGHSH, CDR2 LQKENI. The V end lost 2 bases, the J end lost 5 bases, and 13 bases lay between the germline ends. The CDR3 sequence: CASSPGFDLDEQYF. CDR3 coding DNA: TGTGCCAGCTCACCAGGTTTCGATCTAGACGAGCAGTACTTC.

This chain uses TRBV27 with TRBJ1-2, with D perhaps matching TRBD1 (5 bases). Trimming stripped 3 bases from V and 3 bases from J, with 8 bases between. This CDR3 region has 13 residues. Germline loops: CDR1 MNHEY, CDR2 SMNVEV (reference sequence). The DNA for the CDR3 is TGTGCCAGCAGTTTGGGGACTCACTATGGCTACACCTTC. Its translation: CASSLGTHYGYTF.

The CDR3: CASSEARLSPDTQYF. As DNA, the CDR3 is TGTGCCAGCAGTGAAGCGAGACTATCCCCAGATACGCAGTATTTT. This chain joins TRBV2 and TRBJ2-3; tentative D call: TRBD2 (5 bases). The germline V gene has CDR1 SNHLY and CDR2 FYNNEI. The CDR3 covers 15 residues. The V end was cut by 0 bases, the J end by 4 bases, with 11 bases between.

This chain connects TRBV6-5 to TRBJ2-3, with 9 positions matching TRBD1. V lost 3 bases to trimming and J lost 2 bases; unmatched junction nucleotides: 6. The CDR3 has 16 amino acids. CDR1 and CDR2 from the germline V gene are MNHEY and SVGAGI. As DNA, the CDR3 is TGTGCCAGCAGTTATGGAACAGGGGGCTTCACAGATACGCAGTATTTT. It codes for CASSYGTGGFTDTQYF.

The V gene is TRBV7-2, the J gene TRBJ2-5, with 9 positions matching TRBD2. Trimming at V came to 2 bases and at J to 5 bases, leaving 12 bases not matched to a gene. The CDR3 totals 17 residues. Germline CDR1 is SGHTA and CDR2 is FQGNSA. In DNA form, the CDR3 reads TGTGCCAGCAGCTTAAGCGCGGGGGGGGTGGTTTTGGAGACCCAGTACTTC. Translation gives CASSLSAGGVVLETQYF.

The V and J genes are TRBV7-9 and TRBJ2-7; TRBD1 matches at 8 bases. With V trimmed by 5 bases and J by 4 bases, 1 base remained unmatched. In germline, CDR1 is SEHNR, CDR2 FQNEAQ (reference sequence). The CDR3 length is 12 residues. The CDR3 nucleotides are TGTGCCAGCAGCCGGGACAGGTACGAGCAGTACTTC. Translated, it gives CASSRDRYEQYF.

The CDR3 DNA reads as TGTGCCAGTAGTAAACAGGGGGCAGATAATTCACCCCTCCACTTT. This codes for CASSKQGADNSPLHF. This sequence joins TRBV19 and TRBJ1-6; 9 bases line up with TRBD1. Germline V gene lookup returns CDR1 LNHDA and CDR2 SQIVND (reference sequence). With 4 bases clipped from V and 5 bases from J, the junction kept 3 bases outside the gene matches. The CDR3 has 15 amino acids.

The rearrangement joins TRBV3-1 (or the pseudogene TRBV3-2) to TRBJ2-7; 10 nucleotides agree with TRBD2. Germline values: CDR1 LGHDT, CDR2 YNNKEL (reference sequence). The CDR3 contains 18 residues. The V and J ends lost 1 base and 1 base, in that order; junction bases with no gene match: 10. The CDR3 region has the DNA TGTGCCAGCAGCCAAGGGTTAGCGGGGGGCCGAGATTCCTACGAGCAGTACTTC. It is translated as CASSQGLAGGRDSYEQYF.

The chain uses TRBV14 and TRBJ2-7; 11 bases are a match to TRBD1. This CDR3 has 18 amino acids. With V trimmed by 0 bases and J by 2 bases, 9 bases remained unmatched. CDR1 and CDR2 from the germline V gene are SGHDN and FVKESK. The CDR3 coding sequence is TGTGCCAGCAGCCAAGACGAAAGACGGGACAGGGGGACCTACGAGCAGTACTTC. As protein: CASSQDERRDRGTYEQYF. Full variable domain (rest looked up from reference TRBV14 and TRBJ2-7): EAGVTQFPSHSVIEKGQTVTLRCDPISGHDNLYWYRRVMGKEIKFLLHFVKESKQDESGMPNNRFLAERTGGTYSTLKVQPAELEDSGVYFCASSQDERRDRGTYEQYFGPGTRLTVT.

The chain links TRBV7-6 to TRBJ1-1; D is ambiguous. The V end was cut by 5 bases, the J end by 3 bases, with 10 bases between. From germline, CDR1 is SGHVS and CDR2 FNYEAQ. The length of the CDR3 is 13 residues. The CDR3 here is CASSPGVDTEAFF. CDR3 nucleotides: TGTGCCAGCAGCCCAGGTGTCGACACTGAAGCTTTCTTT.

The J gene is TRBJ2-3, the V gene TRBV6-4; 7 positions match TRBD2. Germline trimming cut 0 bases from V and 1 base from J; bases unmatched to any gene: 7. The CDR3 contains 17 residues. Germline V gives CDR1 MRHNA, CDR2 SNTAGT. CDR3 sequence: CASSDSTTSGGTDTQYF. Written as DNA, the CDR3 is TGTGCCAGCAGTGACTCAACCACCAGCGGGGGCACAGATACGCAGTATTTT.

CDR3 in amino acids: CASSSLGALNEKLFF. The CDR3 coding sequence is TGTGCCAGCAGCTCCTTGGGGGCGCTAAATGAAAAACTGTTTTTT. V gene TRBV14 combines with J gene TRBJ1-4; D perhaps matches TRBD1 (6 bases). V was shortened by 5 bases and J by 5 bases, with 15 bases between the two germline ends. Germline values: CDR1 SGHDN, CDR2 FVKESK. This CDR3 has 15 residues.

This rearrangement joins TRBV12-3 or TRBV12-4 to TRBJ1-4, with D unresolved. The CDR3 contains 13 residues. V was pared by 6 bases and J by 4 bases, with 9 bases between. CDR3 coding DNA: TGTGCCAGCAGGCCCTATAGTAATGAAAAACTGTTTTTT. Translation gives CASRPYSNEKLFF.

The rearrangement uses TRBV13 and TRBJ2-7, with D possibly matching TRBD1 (6 bases). Deletions cut 5 bases from V and 4 bases from J, with 21 bases between. CDR1 is PRHDT, CDR2 FYEKMQ, per germline (reference sequence). The length of the CDR3 is 16 residues. The CDR3 protein is CASSHGGKTGIYEQYF. In DNA, the CDR3 is TGTGCCAGCAGCCATGGGGGAAAGACAGGAATTTACGAGCAGTACTTC. The full variable domain, in which reference TRBV13 and TRBJ2-7 provide the parts outside the CDR3, is AAGVIQSPRHLIKEKRETATLKCYPIPRHDTVYWYQQGPGQDPQFLISFYEKMQSDKGSIPDRFSAQQFSDYHSELNMSSLELGDSALYFCASSHGGKTGIYEQYFGPGTRLTVT.

The V and J genes are TRBV18 and TRBJ1-2; D perhaps matches TRBD1 (5 bases). This CDR3 has 16 amino acids. V was pared by 2 bases and J by 5 bases, with 18 bases between. CDR1 KGHSH and CDR2 LQKENI come from the germline V gene. This chain's CDR3 is CASSPTPGTGGYGYTF. CDR3 nucleotides: TGTGCCAGCTCACCAACTCCCGGGACGGGAGGATATGGCTACACCTTC.